This is a list of T cell receptor beta chains from one sample in a study of CD8 T cells in ankylosing spondylitis. Via MiXCR, TCRdb re-called the 5' RACE reads, giving one row per CDR3 protein. The top ten clones hold 9.5% to 11% of a sample with around 180,000 distinct CDR3 sequences, roughly 13% of them seen once. The sample consisted of blood, either unsorted or a sorted T cell fraction (not recorded which). These receptors were obtained from a female donor with ankylosing spondylitis or in good health (not recorded which). CDR3s include the opening cysteine and the closing phenylalanine or tryptophan. Each record gives: V gene, J gene, clone size, D gene, CDR3 protein, CDR3 DNA. A D gene is named only where the DNA matches it firmly. Clone size is given for some rows only: seen once, a few or many times, or a class if the clone is expanded.

V: TRBV27; J: TRBJ1-2; size: few; D: .; CDR3: CASSTGSTGYTF; DNA: TGTGCCAGCAGCACGGGATCTACGGGCTACACCTTC
V: TRBV20-1; J: TRBJ2-2; size: many; D: .; CDR3: CSASGDTGELFF; DNA: TGCAGTGCTAGTGGGGATACCGGGGAGCTGTTTTTT
V: TRBV6-2/TRBV6-3; J: TRBJ2-2; size: many; D: .; CDR3: CASDFGGTGELFF; DNA: TGTGCCAGCGACTTTGGGGGCACCGGGGAGCTGTTTTTT
V: TRBV12-3/TRBV12-4; J: TRBJ2-2; size: .; D: TRBD2; CDR3: CASRPALAGRDGELFF; DNA: TGTGCCAGCAGGCCCGCACTAGCGGGCCGGGACGGGGAGCTGTTTTTT
V: TRBV5-1; J: TRBJ2-7; size: many; D: .; CDR3: CASSFENTYEQYF; DNA: TGCGCCAGCAGCTTCGAGAACACCTACGAGCAGTACTTC
V: TRBV7-3; J: TRBJ1-6; size: many; D: .; CDR3: CASSPRGGSNSPLHF; DNA: TGTGCCAGCAGCCCTCGAGGGGGTTCCAATTCACCCCTCCACTTT
V: TRBV20-1; J: TRBJ1-1; size: many; D: .; CDR3: CSARRQSLNTEAFF; DNA: TGCAGTGCCAGAAGGCAGTCTTTGAACACTGAAGCTTTCTTT
V: TRBV12-3/TRBV12-4; J: TRBJ1-5; size: .; D: TRBD1; CDR3: CASSLWGPGGDQPQHF; DNA: TGTGCCAGCAGTCTGTGGGGGCCAGGGGGCGATCAGCCCCAGCATTTT
V: TRBV28; J: TRBJ2-2; size: many; D: .; CDR3: CASSPVDRTGELFF; DNA: TGTGCCAGCAGTCCGGTGGACCGCACCGGGGAGCTGTTTTTT
V: TRBV20-1; J: TRBJ2-1; size: many; D: .; CDR3: CSARDRTGLMPYNEQFF; DNA: TGCAGTGCTAGAGATCGCACCGGACTAATGCCCTACAATGAGCAGTTCTTC
V: TRBV20-1; J: TRBJ2-4; size: many; D: TRBD1; CDR3: CSASGQGFGIQYF; DNA: TGCAGTGCTAGCGGACAGGGGTTTGGCATTCAGTACTTC
V: TRBV20-1; J: TRBJ1-1; size: many; D: .; CDR3: CSANSGANTEAFF; DNA: TGCAGTGCTAATTCAGGTGCGAACACTGAAGCTTTCTTT
V: TRBV5-1; J: TRBJ1-5; size: many; D: TRBD1; CDR3: CASSLDGQVNQPQHF; DNA: TGCGCCAGCAGCTTGGACGGACAGGTTAATCAGCCCCAGCATTTT
V: TRBV3-1; J: TRBJ2-6; size: many; D: TRBD2; CDR3: CASSPSGLGDSGANVLTF; DNA: TGTGCCAGCAGCCCTTCGGGACTAGGGGACTCTGGGGCCAACGTCCTGACTTTC
V: TRBV7-2; J: TRBJ2-7; size: many; D: .; CDR3: CASSSGDGEHYEQYF; DNA: TGTGCCAGCAGTTCAGGGGACGGCGAGCACTACGAGCAGTACTTC
V: TRBV20-1; J: TRBJ2-7; size: .; D: .; CDR3: CSAQREYDEQYF; DNA: TGCAGTGCTCAACGGGAGTACGACGAGCAGTACTTC
V: TRBV12-3/TRBV12-4; J: TRBJ2-4; size: many; D: TRBD1; CDR3: CASTQSRDRGQNIQYF; DNA: TGTGCCAGCACCCAAAGCCGGGACAGGGGCCAAAACATTCAGTACTTC
V: TRBV29-1; J: TRBJ2-2; size: .; D: TRBD1; CDR3: CSVPGQGASGELFF; DNA: TGCAGCGTCCCGGGACAGGGGGCTTCCGGGGAGCTGTTTTTT
V: TRBV9; J: TRBJ2-1; size: few; D: .; CDR3: CASSAASVQAYNEQFF; DNA: TGTGCCAGCAGCGCGGCTAGCGTTCAAGCCTACAATGAGCAGTTCTTC
V: TRBV12-3/TRBV12-4; J: TRBJ2-7; size: many; D: .; CDR3: CASSLAPGQTYEQYF; DNA: TGTGCCAGCAGTTTGGCCCCGGGACAAACTTACGAGCAGTACTTC
V: TRBV5-1; J: TRBJ2-7; size: many; D: .; CDR3: CASSLVPQGEYEQYF; DNA: TGCGCCAGCAGCTTGGTTCCCCAGGGCGAGTACGAGCAGTACTTC
V: TRBV5-1; J: TRBJ2-2; size: many; D: .; CDR3: CATPKERSGTGELFF; DNA: TGCGCCACCCCGAAGGAGCGGTCGGGCACCGGGGAGCTGTTTTTT
V: TRBV6-1; J: TRBJ1-1; size: many; D: .; CDR3: CASSEKSGVRYFTEAFF; DNA: TGTGCCAGCAGTGAGAAAAGTGGAGTCCGTTATTTCACTGAAGCTTTCTTT
V: TRBV12-3/TRBV12-4; J: TRBJ1-5; size: many; D: .; CDR3: CASSFALAFGNQPQHF; DNA: TGTGCCAGCAGTTTTGCTCTCGCTTTTGGCAATCAGCCCCAGCATTTT
V: TRBV7-3; J: TRBJ2-5; size: .; D: TRBD2; CDR3: CASSLSGRVDGETQYF; DNA: TGTGCCAGCAGCCTTAGCGGGAGGGTGGACGGGGAGACCCAGTACTTC